The 10 T cell receptor beta chains below come from one sample, sequenced in a study of T-cell reconstitution after alpha-beta-depleted transplantation in children. Unique molecular identifiers featured in how the TCRbeta library was prepared. TCRdb fed the PCR reads into MiXCR, producing one record per CDR3 protein. This table has a few hundred thousand distinct CDR3 sequences, 20% to 30% appearing once. Sequencing was performed on PBMCs, taken before TCRalphabeta/CD19-depleted stem cell transplant. Receptor source: a boy under three years old with Wiskott-Aldrich syndrome, due to receive a stem cell transplant.

This clonotype turned up a few times. CDR3 DNA: TGTGCCTGGAGTCGTACAGGGGTTCGGAATGAGCAGTTCTTC. Its translation is CAWSRTGVRNEQFF. The rearrangement uses TRBV30 and TRBJ2-1, with TRBD1 identical over 7 bases. This CDR3 contains 14 residues. With 2 bases clipped from V and 7 bases from J, the junction kept 8 bases outside the gene matches. Germline V gene sequence: CDR1 GTSNPN, CDR2 SVGIG (reference sequence). The full variable domain, in which reference TRBV30 and TRBJ2-1 provide the parts outside the CDR3, is SQTIHQWPATLVQPVGSPLSLECTVEGTSNPNLYWYRQAAGRGLQLLFYSVGIGQISSEVPQNLSASRPQDRQFILSSKKLLLSDSGFYLCAWSRTGVRNEQFFGPGTRLTVL.

The chain couples TRBV30 to TRBJ2-1; no clear D. Between the trimmed V and J ends, which lost 2 bases and 9 bases, there was a span of 5 bases. CDR1 GTSNPN and CDR2 SVGIG come from the germline V gene (reference sequence). The CDR3 is made up of 10 amino acids. This chain's CDR3 is CAWSRVEQFF. The DNA for the CDR3 is TGTGCCTGGAGTAGGGTTGAGCAGTTCTTC.

This clonotype was seen only once. The gene calls are TRBV4-2 and TRBJ2-1; 10 bases align to TRBD2. Germline V gene data show CDR1 as LGHNA and CDR2 as YNFKEQ. The CDR3 length is 19 residues. V lost 1 base and J lost 3; bases outside the gene matches: 12. The DNA for the CDR3 is TGTGCCAGCAGCCAAGTTAGGATTGCTAGCGGGAGATACTACAATGAGCAGTTCTTC. This codes for CASSQVRIASGRYYNEQFF.

Concerning this clonotype itself: The junction and the germline gene differ at one end; a read error may be behind it. V is TRBV12-3 or TRBV12-4 and J is TRBJ1-6; tentative D call: TRBD1 (5 bases). The CDR3 has 14 residues. CDR3 sequence: CASRLGDFSSPLHF. The CDR3 region has the DNA TGTGCCAGCCGTTTGGGGGATTTCAGTTCACCCCTCCACTTT.

This chain joins TRBV5-1 and TRBJ2-5, with D possibly being TRBD2 (5 bases). The CDR3 is 13 residues long. Germline lookup yields CDR1 SGHRS and CDR2 YFSETQ. V lost 2 bases and J lost 7, with 12 bases in between. This CDR3 is CASSLFLRGTQYF. Written as DNA, the CDR3 is TGCGCCAGCAGCTTATTTTTACGGGGGACCCAGTACTTC.

The rearrangement uses TRBV12-3 or TRBV12-4 and TRBJ1-4, with TRBD1 identical over 7 bases. The V segment lost 6 bases and the J segment 7 bases; nucleotides outside the gene matches: 8. The CDR3 totals 14 residues. The CDR3 nucleotides read TGTGCCAGCAGGACAGGGAATGGTATTGAAAAACTGTTTTTT. Residues: CASRTGNGIEKLFF.

This clonotype was picked up a small number of times. The CDR3 DNA sequence: TGTGCCACTCAACCCGTGGGGGACAATCAGCCCCAGCATTTT. Protein: CATQPVGDNQPQHF. The chain carries TRBV19 and TRBJ1-5; D is possibly TRBD1 (5 bases). CDR1 is LNHDA, CDR2 SQIVND, per germline (reference sequence). The CDR3 spans 14 residues. V lost 10 bases, J lost 3 bases, and 16 bases lay in between.

V usage is TRBV12-3 or TRBV12-4 and J usage is TRBJ2-3; a weak D match, TRBD2 (6 bases). The CDR3 contains 19 residues. Trimming took off 3 bases at V and 0 bases at J, with 22 bases between the two ends. The CDR3 nucleotides are TGTGCCAGCAGTTTCAGGCCGGGACTCGGCGGGCCGAGCACAGATACGCAGTATTTT. Protein: CASSFRPGLGGPSTDTQYF.

In its sample, this clonotype was seen a few times. The rearrangement uses TRBV12-3 or TRBV12-4 and TRBJ1-3; D unclear. Trimming shortened V by 2 bases and J by 1 base, and 9 bases separated the two germline ends. This CDR3 is 15 amino acids long. As DNA, the CDR3 is TGTGCCAGCAGTTTAAGGGCAGGATCTGGAAACACCATATATTTT. Its translation: CASSLRAGSGNTIYF.

This clonotype was counted a few times. The CDR3 here is CASSLLRGGMSYTEAFF. DNA for the CDR3: TGTGCCAGCAGCTTATTAAGGGGTGGGATGTCGTACACTGAAGCTTTCTTT. The rearrangement uses TRBV7-9 and TRBJ1-1, with a possible D match to TRBD1 (5 bases). V lost 2 bases, J lost 3 bases, and 19 bases lay in between. CDR1 is SEHNR, CDR2 FQNEAQ, per germline (reference sequence). This CDR3 comprises 17 residues.